Below are 19 T cell receptor beta chains sequenced from a single sample in a study of cytomegalovirus exposure and HLA in healthy donors. Researchers ran the PCR with 60 Vbeta and 13 Jbeta primers. Clones were sequenced by immunoSEQ multiplex PCR, and TCRdb holds only the in-frame ones, with some missing. Of some 180,000 clones in the sample, about 83% were seen once. Sequences were obtained from PBMCs. The receptors were gathered from a female donor in good health and CMV-seronegative.

The rearrangement links TRBV7-2 to TRBJ1-4; TRBD1 matches 7 bases. This CDR3 is 13 amino acids long. Germline loops: CDR1 SGHTA, CDR2 FQGNSA. Losses at the gene ends were 1 base for V and 12 bases for J; bases not matched to a gene: 5. The CDR3 nucleotides are TGTGCCAGCAGCTTAGAGAGACAGGGTCAACTGTTTTTT. Protein product: CASSLERQGQLFF.

The chain combines TRBV9 with TRBJ2-1; 11 nucleotides align to TRBD2. This CDR3 has 16 residues. Germline V gene sequence: CDR1 SGDLS, CDR2 YYNGEE. Germline trimming cut 3 bases from V and 2 bases from J; bases unmatched to any gene: 4. CDR3 sequence (DNA): TGTGCCAGCAGCGCATCACTAGCGGGAGCCTACAATGAGCAGTTCTTC. Encoded protein: CASSASLAGAYNEQFF.

The rearrangement links TRBV7-8 to TRBJ2-3, with 9 bases identical to TRBD2. This CDR3 region has 18 residues. Germline V gene data show CDR1 as SGHVS and CDR2 as FQNEAQ. The junction had 9 bases not matched to a gene; V was cut back by 1 base and J by 1 base. The CDR3 coding sequence is TGTGCCAGCAGCTTAGGGCTAGCGGGGTATGGTGGCACAGATACGCAGTATTTT. This gives the protein CASSLGLAGYGGTDTQYF.

The chain employs TRBV29-1 and TRBJ1-5, with a possible D match to TRBD1 (6 bases). The CDR3 is 13 residues long. Germline V gene sequence: CDR1 SQVTM, CDR2 ANQGSEA. The ends were cut back, 6 bases at V and 4 bases at J, with 13 bases in the middle. CDR3 amino acids: CSVRRDNNQPQHF. CDR3 sequence (DNA): TGCAGCGTCCGCCGGGACAATAATCAGCCCCAGCATTTT.

The chain carries TRBV5-1 and TRBJ2-2; 10 bases align to TRBD2. CDR1 is SGHRS and CDR2 is YFSETQ in the germline V gene. The CDR3 sequence is 17 residues long. Trimming took 4 bases from V and 0 from J; bases not matched to a gene: 6. As DNA, the CDR3 is TGCGCCAGCAGCAAGAGGACTAGCGGCTCGAACACCGGGGAGCTGTTTTTT. As protein: CASSKRTSGSNTGELFF.

The chain combines TRBV29-1 with TRBJ2-5; TRBD1 is a possible D gene (6 bases). This CDR3 has 15 amino acids. Deletions cut 6 bases from V and 5 bases from J, with 22 bases between. Per the germline V gene, CDR1 is SQVTM and CDR2 is ANQGSEA. CDR3 sequence (DNA): TGCAGCGTAATACACTTACAGGGTTGGAGGGAGACCCAGTACTTC. Protein product: CSVIHLQGWRETQYF. Full variable domain (missing parts from reference TRBV29-1 and TRBJ2-5): SAVISQKPSRDICQRGTSLTIQCQVDSQVTMMFWYRQQPGQSLTLIATANQGSEATYESGFVIDKFPISRPNLTFSTLTVSNMSPEDSSIYLCSVIHLQGWRETQYFGPGTRLLVL.

The DNA of the CDR3 is TGTGCCAGCAGCTTAACAGGGACAGGGGGAGGCTACACCTTC. It codes for CASSLTGTGGGYTF. The chain joins TRBV7-3 to TRBJ1-2; 11 bases agree with TRBD1. Germline V gene data show CDR1 as SGHTA and CDR2 as FQGTGA. CDR3 length: 14 amino acids. Losses at the gene ends were 0 bases for V and 8 bases for J; bases not matched to a gene: 2. The full variable domain, in which reference TRBV7-3 and TRBJ1-2 provide the parts outside the CDR3, is GAGVSQTPSNKVTEKGKYVELRCDPISGHTALYWYRQSLGQGPEFLIYFQGTGAADDSGLPNDRFFAVRPEGSVSTLKIQRTERGDSAVYLCASSLTGTGGGYTFGSGTRLTVV.

This clone showed up just a few times. The chain links TRBV11-1 to TRBJ2-3; D not certain. Germline V gene data show CDR1 as SGHAT and CDR2 as FQDESV (reference sequence). The CDR3 runs 14 residues. Trimming stripped 5 bases from V and 2 bases from J, with 11 bases between. Written as DNA, the CDR3 is TGTGCCAGCAGCAAACTTCCCACCACAGATACGCAGTATTTT. It is translated as CASSKLPTTDTQYF. Combining the CDR3 with reference TRBV11-1 and TRBJ2-3 gives the whole variable domain EAEVAQSPRYKITEKSQAVAFWCDPISGHATLYWYRQILGQGPELLVQFQDESVVDDSQLPKDRFSAERLKGVDSTLKIQPAELGDSAMYLCASSKLPTTDTQYFGPGTRLTVL.

The sample holds a few counts of this clone. V gene TRBV14 combines with J gene TRBJ2-3, with TRBD1 as a possible D gene (6 bases). The CDR3 runs 18 residues. Germline CDR1 is SGHDN and CDR2 is FVKESK. V was pared by 3 bases and J by 4 bases, with 23 bases between. CDR3 protein: CASSQTGLGAVSADTQYF. The CDR3 bases are TGTGCCAGCAGCCAGACAGGCTTAGGGGCTGTTTCGGCAGATACGCAGTATTTT.

In this sample, this clone turned up once. The V call is TRBV9, the J call TRBJ2-3; TRBD2 agrees at 7 bases. Germline assignment: CDR1 SGDLS and CDR2 YYNGEE. J gave up 0 bases and V 0 bases, and 4 bases lay outside the gene matches. The CDR3 runs 16 residues. The CDR3 reads CASSVDGGRSTDTQYF. The CDR3 DNA is TGTGCCAGCAGCGTAGACGGGGGGAGAAGCACAGATACGCAGTATTTT.

This clone was seen only a few times. The rearrangement links TRBV19 to TRBJ1-5, with 7 bases that match TRBD1. With 6 bases clipped from V and 2 bases from J, the junction kept 4 bases outside the gene matches. This CDR3 is 14 amino acids long. The germline CDR1 and CDR2 sequences are LNHDA and SQIVND (reference sequence). CDR3 bases: TGTGCCAGTAGAACGACAGGGCGCAATCAGCCCCAGCATTTT. Its translation: CASRTTGRNQPQHF.

V usage is TRBV11-2 and J usage is TRBJ2-7, with 8 bases fitting TRBD2. Germline assignment: CDR1 SGHAT and CDR2 FQNNGV. CDR3 size: 15 residues. V lost 5 bases, J lost 3 bases, and 9 bases stayed unmatched. The CDR3 region has the DNA TGTGCCAGCAGCCCGGGAGGGGTCGGAGACTACGAGCAGTACTTC. Translating it yields CASSPGGVGDYEQYF.

V gene TRBV28 combines with J gene TRBJ1-2, with 7 nucleotides matching TRBD1. Germline CDR1 MDHEN, CDR2 SYDVKM. The CDR3 extends over 16 amino acids. With 4 bases clipped from V and 4 bases from J, the junction kept 12 bases outside the gene matches. The CDR3 region is CASSSLLFAGGYGYTF. In nucleotides, the CDR3 is TGTGCCAGCAGTTCCCTCCTCTTTGCAGGGGGCTATGGCTACACCTTC.

This chain joins TRBV20-1 and TRBJ1-5, with D uncertain. CDR1 is DFQATT and CDR2 is SNEGSKA in the germline V gene (reference sequence). The CDR3 contains 11 residues. Trimming left V 0 bases short and J 11 bases short, with 8 bases between. The CDR3 DNA is TGCAGTGCTAGAGATTACAGTACCCAGCATTTT. Amino acid sequence: CSARDYSTQHF.

This clone showed up just once. The J gene is TRBJ2-7, the V gene TRBV2; D is unresolved. V lost 2 bases and J 3 bases, leaving 5 bases between the germline ends. In germline, CDR1 is SNHLY, CDR2 FYNNEI. The CDR3 has 12 residues. CDR3 sequence: CASSEIYYEQYF. The DNA for the CDR3 is TGTGCCAGCAGTGAAATTTACTACGAGCAGTACTTC.

Only one count was recorded for this clone. The sample carries other DNA sequences with the same CDR3. The chain couples TRBV29-1 to TRBJ2-5; 7 bases are shared with TRBD1. There are 13 residues in the CDR3. The germline CDR1 and CDR2 sequences are SQVTM and ANQGSEA. Unmatched junction bases numbered 3, after V lost 0 bases and J lost 5 bases. The CDR3 sequence: CSVEEGGGETQYF. CDR3 nucleotide sequence: TGCAGCGTTGAAGAAGGGGGCGGGGAGACCCAGTACTTC.

The gene calls are TRBV19 and TRBJ1-5; D is ambiguous. The CDR3 is 12 amino acids. V gave up 4 bases and J gave up 9 bases, with 10 bases separating them. The germline gives CDR1 LNHDA, CDR2 SQIVND (reference sequence). The CDR3 region has the DNA TGTGCCAGTAGTAGCGGGGTTGGGCCCCAGCATTTT. Translation gives CASSSGVGPQHF.

This clone came up once. This rearrangement joins TRBV10-3 to TRBJ2-5, with TRBD1 matching over 10 bases. The CDR3 loop spans 15 amino acids. Germline V gene sequence: CDR1 ENHRY, CDR2 SYGVKD. V trimming: 2 bases; J trimming: 3 bases; junction bases outside the gene matches: 3. The CDR3 protein is CAISEGTGVKETQYF. The CDR3 region has the DNA TGTGCCATCAGTGAGGGGACAGGGGTAAAAGAGACCCAGTACTTC.

The CDR3 loop is CASSQEGGLAGVLDTQYF. The CDR3 bases are TGCGCCAGCAGCCAAGAGGGGGGACTAGCGGGAGTCTTAGATACGCAGTATTTT. The chain has TRBV4-1 and TRBJ2-3; 14 positions agree with TRBD2. CDR1 MGHRA and CDR2 YSYEKL come from the germline V gene. CDR3 length equals 18 residues. Trimming took 0 bases from V and 5 from J; bases not matched to a gene: 7.